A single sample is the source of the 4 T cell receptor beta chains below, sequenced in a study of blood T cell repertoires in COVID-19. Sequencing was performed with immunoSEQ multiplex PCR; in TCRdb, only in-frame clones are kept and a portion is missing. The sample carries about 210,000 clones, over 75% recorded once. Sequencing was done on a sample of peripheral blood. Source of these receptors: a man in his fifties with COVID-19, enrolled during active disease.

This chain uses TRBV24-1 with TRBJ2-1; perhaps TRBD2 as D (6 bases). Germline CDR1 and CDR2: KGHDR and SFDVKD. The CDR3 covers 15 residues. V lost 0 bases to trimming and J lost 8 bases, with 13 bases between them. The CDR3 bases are TGTGCCACCAGTGATTTGCCTCGGGGAGGCGATGAGCAGTTCTTC. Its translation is CATSDLPRGGDEQFF.

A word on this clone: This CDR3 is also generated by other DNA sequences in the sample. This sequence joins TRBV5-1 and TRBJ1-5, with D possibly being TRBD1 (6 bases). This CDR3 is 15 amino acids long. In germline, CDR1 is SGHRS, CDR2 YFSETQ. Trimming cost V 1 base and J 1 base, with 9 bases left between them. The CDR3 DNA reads TGCGCCAGCAGCTTGACAGGGTTGAGCAATCAGCCCCAGCATTTT. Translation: CASSLTGLSNQPQHF. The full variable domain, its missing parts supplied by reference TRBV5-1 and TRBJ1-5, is KAGVTQTPRYLIKTRGQQVTLSCSPISGHRSVSWYQQTPGQGLQFLFEYFSETQRNKGNFPGRFSGRQFSNSRSEMNVSTLELGDSALYLCASSLTGLSNQPQHFGDGTRLSIL.

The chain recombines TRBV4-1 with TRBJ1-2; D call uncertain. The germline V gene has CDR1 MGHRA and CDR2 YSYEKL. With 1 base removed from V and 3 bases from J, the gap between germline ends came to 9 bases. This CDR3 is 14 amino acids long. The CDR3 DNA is TGCGCCAGCAGCCAAGGGGGAGCCTACTATGGCTACACCTTC. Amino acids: CASSQGGAYYGYTF.

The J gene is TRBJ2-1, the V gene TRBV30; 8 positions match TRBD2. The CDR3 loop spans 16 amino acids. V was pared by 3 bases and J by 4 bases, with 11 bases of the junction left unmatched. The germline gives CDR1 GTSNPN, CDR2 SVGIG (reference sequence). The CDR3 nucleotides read TGTGCCTGGAGCGGTACGGGGGGGCAGGGGTACAATGAGCAGTTCTTC. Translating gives CAWSGTGGQGYNEQFF.